This T cell receptor (beta chain) was recovered during a study of PD-L1 blockade in urothelial cancer. Germline CDR1 reads KGHSH; CDR2 reads LQKENI. The CDR3 length is 15 residues. Trimming shortened V by 5 bases and J by 4 bases, and 15 bases separated the two germline ends. Using immunoSEQ multiplex PCR, the repertoire was profiled, and TCRdb retains in-frame clones only, with some absent. Of about 84,000 clones listed, about 81% are singletons. The sequence came from a man between 65 and 79 years old with urothelial cancer. Sequencing was performed on PBMCs, taken around atezolizumab (anti-PD-L1) treatment. The gene calls are TRBV18 and TRBJ2-1; D remains ambiguous. The CDR3 region has the DNA TGTGCCAGCTCAGCCCGACAAGATAGTTACAATGAGCAGTTCTTC. Translation gives CASSARQDSYNEQFF.